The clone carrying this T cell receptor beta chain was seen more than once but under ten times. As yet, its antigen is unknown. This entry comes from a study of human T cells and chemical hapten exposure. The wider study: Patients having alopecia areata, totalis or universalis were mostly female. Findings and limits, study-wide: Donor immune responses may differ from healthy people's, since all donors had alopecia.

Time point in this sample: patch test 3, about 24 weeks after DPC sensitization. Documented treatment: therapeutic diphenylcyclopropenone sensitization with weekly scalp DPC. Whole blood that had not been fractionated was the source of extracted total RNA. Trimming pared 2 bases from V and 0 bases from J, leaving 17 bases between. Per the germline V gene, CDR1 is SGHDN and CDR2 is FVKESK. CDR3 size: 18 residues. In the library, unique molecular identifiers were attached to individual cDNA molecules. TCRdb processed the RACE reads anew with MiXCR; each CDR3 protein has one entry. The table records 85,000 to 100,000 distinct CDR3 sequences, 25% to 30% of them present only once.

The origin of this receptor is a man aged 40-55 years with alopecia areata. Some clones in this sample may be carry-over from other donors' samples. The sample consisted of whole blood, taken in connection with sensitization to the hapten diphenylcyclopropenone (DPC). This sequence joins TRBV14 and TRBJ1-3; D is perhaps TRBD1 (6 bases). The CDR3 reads CASSQQPPGHLSGNTIYF. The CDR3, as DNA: TGTGCCAGCAGCCAACAACCTCCGGGACACCTCTCTGGAAACACCATATATTTT. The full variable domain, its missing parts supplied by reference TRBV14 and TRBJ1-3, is EAGVTQFPSHSVIEKGQTVTLRCDPISGHDNLYWYRRVMGKEIKFLLHFVKESKQDESGMPNNRFLAERTGGTYSTLKVQPAELEDSGVYFCASSQQPPGHLSGNTIYFGEGSWLTVV.